This section outlines one T cell receptor beta chain sequence together with its context. This clone was recorded a few times. Its target antigen remains unknown. No base quality values were provided; no much bigger clone lies one nucleotide off. The cohort consisted of 600 to 700 healthy bone marrow donors. All cohort members were sampled while nominally healthy, although unrecorded immune exposures were likely present. The donor was CMV seropositive and belonged to the group of 250 to 300 seropositive cohort members. Every donor gave a peripheral blood sample, and the peripheral blood mononuclear cells from that sample were used for TCR beta sequencing. Genomic DNA extraction from the blood cell samples was performed with the Qiagen DNeasy Blood Extraction Kit. The data derive from a study of cytomegalovirus exposure and HLA in healthy donors (dated by TCRdb to about 2017). A note on the overall study: An earlier analysis of approximately 600 of the donors reported about 290 Gb of sequence data and roughly 110 million unique TCR beta sequences from some 180 million T cells. Every discovery cohort repertoire had been produced on one sequencing platform. Alongside the repertoire data, information on donor age, sex, ethnicity and CMV serostatus was compiled. Roughly 300 gigabases of sequencing data and approximately 91 million unique TCR sequences made up an early release that covered nearly 650 HLA-typed donors. The study aimed to test whether signatures of past pathogen exposure could be identified by cataloging public T cell receptors. The study profiled the T cell repertoires of hundreds of subjects by immunosequencing and related them to cytomegalovirus serostatus. In a later analysis, previously published TCR beta repertoires from about 670 donors were re-analyzed and high-resolution HLA genotyping was added so that TCR occurrence patterns could be studied. Both class I and class II loci were covered by HLA typing, at four-digit resolution. Typing coverage varied by locus: 629-630 donors for A, B, C, DRB1 and DQB1; roughly 500 for DQA1; over 600 for DPA1; more than 450 for DPB1. To decide whether each TCR beta V gene segment behaved as functional or pseudogenic, an earlier analysis of some 580 of the donors relied on high-throughput TCR beta sequencing. Roughly 5 DR-DQ haplotypes were handled as single units for association and clustering, since linkage in the cohort was strong. Genome-wide SNP genotypes for about 65% of the roughly 700 donors were used in a later genetic analysis, which treated that subset as a discovery cohort. On average, around 240,000 unique TCR beta nucleotide sequences were sequenced per donor among roughly 430 genotyped donors of the cohort, with roughly 19% of those sequences being non-productive. Besides the first cohort of 666 subjects, a separate validation cohort made up of 120 different subjects was used. Of the approximately 400 genotyped donors, 81% were placed in the genetic ancestry cluster associated with self-reported Caucasian donors. To predict cytomegalovirus infection status, the study brought together high-throughput TCR immunosequencing, statistical association of individual TCRs with disease status, and machine learning. Rather than using new phenotypic data, the later analysis identified candidate immune exposures from TCR beta sequences and from how often those sequences occurred across donors.

Overall study results and their limits: Because counts were too low, about 18 rarely observed V segments, including chromosome 9 orphons, were left out of the earlier analysis of some 640 of the donors. In a later analysis, HLA-associated TCR beta chains were found to be more clonally expanded and to have lower generation probabilities than equally common non-associated chains. A later analysis reported that several top co-occurrence clusters appeared linked to parvovirus B19, influenza, CMV and Epstein-Barr virus. According to a later analysis, TCR association rates differed among HLA loci, with DRB1 alleles showing the most associated TCRs and HLA-C alleles showing the fewest. A later analysis associated 16,951 TCR beta sequences with specific HLA alleles at a false discovery rate of 0.05. Most CMV-associated TCR beta chains appeared to be HLA-restricted in a later analysis, and the HLA associations seemed to be driven largely by CMV exposure. In this cohort, only TCR beta chains were sequenced, and detectable features were limited by the absence of alpha or paired-chain data. A cluster of highly shared sequence variants was judged likely to be a technical artifact of the sequencing pipeline. The authors suggested that the approach could potentially be extended to other disease states and immunological phenotypes. In vitro tests confirmed that a few of the cytomegalovirus-associated TCR beta chains recognize cytomegalovirus antigens. Correlated functional status among segregating V segments might be attributable to linkage disequilibrium, but an unknown experimental factor could not be ruled out. Because some donors lacked HLA typing at each locus, the association tests relied only on the typed subset. Across donors, most TCR sequences were observed very rarely, whereas some public TCRs were present in many individuals. Roughly uniform sequencing depth across donors was assumed in presence/absence analyses, although this assumption may not hold. A total of fewer than 200 TCR beta chains were listed by the study as associated with cytomegalovirus. In a later genetic analysis, fewer N-insertions in productive TCRs were reported among donors in an Asian-associated ancestry cluster than the roughly 700-donor mean. The only immune exposure information available for the cohort was CMV serostatus. A later genetic analysis associated a missense DCLRE1C variant with V-gene and J-gene trimming of TCR beta chains, and an independent cohort replicated the association. In an earlier analysis of 587 of the donors, most TCR beta V segments were observed in productive rearrangements about 87% or about 30% of the time, broadly matching IMGT annotations. A further reported finding was that TCR beta sequences accurately predicted the HLA-A and HLA-B alleles for most subjects in the first cohort. Strong co-occurrence of HLA alleles, especially DR and DQ, made assigning TCR associations to individual alleles difficult. The classifier was reported to diagnose cytomegalovirus status with high specificity and sensitivity in both the original cohort and the validation cohort.

Libraries came from the immunoSEQ multiplex PCR assay. For the multiplex PCR, a mixture combining 60 forward primers for TCR Vbeta segments and 13 reverse primers for TCR Jbeta segments was used. The CDR3 region of rearranged TCR beta genes was amplified from genomic DNA with a multiplex PCR assay. The Illumina HiSeq System was used to sequence the amplified TCR beta libraries as 87-base-pair reads. Per the original workflow: In a later analysis, tens of millions of unique TCR beta chains were counted across the 500 to 850 repertoires, and some 10 million of these chains were shared by at least two donors. Raw reads were error-corrected and collapsed into unique sequences by a nearest-neighbor algorithm in which closely related sequences were merged to remove PCR and sequencing errors. Alignment of CDR3 sequences to IMGT reference sequences was used to assign V, D and J gene segments. For a sequence to be retained, at least a six-nucleotide match to both a V gene segment and a J gene segment was required. Rearrangements were called productive when the CDR3 lacked stop codons and stayed in frame with V and J; all others were non-productive. Following IMGT convention, CDR3 was defined as the stretch from the second conserved V-encoded cysteine up to the conserved J-encoded phenylalanine. The earlier analysis of about 640 of the donors excluded any sequence lacking an unambiguous match to a single V gene segment. An earlier analysis of several hundred of the donors called V segments functional above 56.7% productive rearrangements and segregating when the between-donor standard deviation exceeded 5%. A statistical classification framework was built for diagnosing cytomegalovirus status from the catalog of TCR beta chain sequences. In a later analysis, TCR nucleotide sequences were compared against IMGT/GENE-DB human TR gene sequences so that V and J genes could be assigned. The TCRdist pipeline was used in a later analysis to assign CDR3 sequences and most-parsimonious VDJ recombination scenarios. In a later analysis, each TCR beta chain was defined by its CDR3 amino acid sequence together with its V-gene family, and reads lacking a unique V-gene family were excluded. To address suspected cross-contamination and a sequencing artifact, a later analysis removed around 600 highly shared, low-generation-probability nucleotide sequences. For each public chain, a later analysis derived a clonal expansion index from normalized ranks of inferred template counts within each repertoire. Generation probabilities in a later analysis came from a VDJ recombination model fitted to out-of-frame rearrangements, and those results were checked against IGoR. A later analysis scored TCR-TCR, TCR-HLA and TCR-CMV co-occurrence with hypergeometric tests, applying a repertoire-size bias correction to TCR pairs. In a later analysis, false discovery rates were estimated by permuting HLA or CMV assignments 20 times. In a later analysis, co-occurring TCRs were grouped using DBSCAN, with TCRdist sequence similarity added in when clustering inside HLA-allele-positive subsets. Repertoires with fewer than 30,000 or more than 120,000 public chains, plus five repertoires with anomalous nucleotide sharing, were excluded from co-occurrence clustering. The clones in this table, taken by TCRdb from immuneACCESS, are in-frame only. Not every clone is retained; where verified, under half of the shortfall comes from an unresolved V gene, and the cause of the rest is unknown. Clone size and the V and J calls come from that table; the DNA yielded D and trimming. Within this sample are 79,000 or so clones, with around 70% of them counted one time only. About 15% of the sample is taken by the ten largest.

The TCR was taken from a woman in her 40s in good health and CMV-seropositive. Sample: PBMCs.

The CDR3 protein sequence reads: CASSANYGYTF. The nucleotide sequence reads as follows: TGTGCCAGCAGCGCTAACTATGGCTACACCTTC. Here the chain combines TRBV6-6 and TRBJ1-2; the D gene remains uncertain. According to the germline V gene (reference sequence), CDR1 reads MNHNY and CDR2 reads SVGAGI. The CDR3 runs 11 residues from the cysteine to the phenylalanine. Only the CDR3 DNA stays, 33 bases, in frame from base 1. V and J are truncated by 6 bases and 0 bases respectively, leaving an intervening sequence of 2 bases.